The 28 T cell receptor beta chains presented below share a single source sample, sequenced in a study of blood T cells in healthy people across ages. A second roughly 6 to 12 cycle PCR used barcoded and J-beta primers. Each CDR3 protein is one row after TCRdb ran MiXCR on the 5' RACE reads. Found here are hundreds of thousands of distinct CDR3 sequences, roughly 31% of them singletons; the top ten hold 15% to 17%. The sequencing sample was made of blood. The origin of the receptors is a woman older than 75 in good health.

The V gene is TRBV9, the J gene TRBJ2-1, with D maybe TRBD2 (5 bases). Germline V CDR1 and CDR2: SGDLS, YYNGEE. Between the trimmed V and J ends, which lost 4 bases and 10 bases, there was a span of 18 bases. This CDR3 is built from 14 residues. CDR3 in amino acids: CASSLTSGSYEQFF. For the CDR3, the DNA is TGTGCCAGCAGCCTAACTAGTGGCTCCTACGAGCAGTTCTTC.

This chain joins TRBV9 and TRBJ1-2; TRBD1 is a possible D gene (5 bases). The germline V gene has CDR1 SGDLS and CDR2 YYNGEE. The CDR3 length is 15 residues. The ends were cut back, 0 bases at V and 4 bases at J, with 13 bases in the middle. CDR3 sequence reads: CASSVGLGEAYGYTF. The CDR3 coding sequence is TGTGCCAGCAGCGTAGGTCTAGGGGAGGCCTATGGCTACACCTTC.

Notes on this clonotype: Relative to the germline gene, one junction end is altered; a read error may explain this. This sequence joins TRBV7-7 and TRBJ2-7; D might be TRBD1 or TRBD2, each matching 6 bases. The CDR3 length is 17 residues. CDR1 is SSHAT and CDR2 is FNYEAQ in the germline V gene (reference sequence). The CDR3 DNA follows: TGTGCTAGCAGCCCAGCAGGGCTAGGGGGAGGTTTATACGAGCAGTACTTC. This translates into CASSPAGLGGGLYEQYF. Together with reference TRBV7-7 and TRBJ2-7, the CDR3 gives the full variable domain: GAGVSQSPRYKVTKRGQDVTLRCDPISSHATLYWYQQALGQGPEFLTYFNYEAQPDKSGLPSDRFSAERPEGSISTLTIQRTEQRDSAMYRCASSPAGLGGGLYEQYFGPGTRLTVT.

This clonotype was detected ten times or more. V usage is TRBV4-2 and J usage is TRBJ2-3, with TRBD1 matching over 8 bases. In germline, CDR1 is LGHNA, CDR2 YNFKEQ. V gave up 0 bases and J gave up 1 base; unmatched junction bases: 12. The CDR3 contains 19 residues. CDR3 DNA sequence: TGTGCCAGCAGCCAAGATTTTGGCAGGGGGCAGTTTGGCACAGATACGCAGTATTTT. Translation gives CASSQDFGRGQFGTDTQYF.

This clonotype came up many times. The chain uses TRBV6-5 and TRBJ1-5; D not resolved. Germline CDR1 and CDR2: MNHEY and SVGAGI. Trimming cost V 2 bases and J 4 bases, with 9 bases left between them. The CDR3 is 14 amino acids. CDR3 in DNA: TGTGCCAGCAGTTACGGAGGGCAGAATCAGCCCCAGCATTTT. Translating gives CASSYGGQNQPQHF.

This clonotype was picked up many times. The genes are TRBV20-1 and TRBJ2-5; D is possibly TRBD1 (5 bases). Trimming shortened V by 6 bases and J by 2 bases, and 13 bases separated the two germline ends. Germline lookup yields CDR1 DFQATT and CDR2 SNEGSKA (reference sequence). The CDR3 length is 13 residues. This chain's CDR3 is CSAERTYQETQYF. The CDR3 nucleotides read TGCAGTGCGGAAAGGACATATCAAGAGACCCAGTACTTC.

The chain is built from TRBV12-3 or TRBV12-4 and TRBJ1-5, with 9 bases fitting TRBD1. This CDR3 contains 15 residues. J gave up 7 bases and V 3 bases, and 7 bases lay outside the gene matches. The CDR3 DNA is TGTGCCAGCAGTTTTACAGGGGGCGCTAAGCAGCCCCAGCATTTT. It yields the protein CASSFTGGAKQPQHF.

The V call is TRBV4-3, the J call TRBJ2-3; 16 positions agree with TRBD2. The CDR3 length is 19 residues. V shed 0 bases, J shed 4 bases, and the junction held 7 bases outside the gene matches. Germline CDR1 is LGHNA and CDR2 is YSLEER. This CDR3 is CASSQDKGLAGGLADTQYF. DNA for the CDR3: TGCGCCAGCAGCCAAGACAAGGGACTAGCGGGAGGGCTCGCAGATACGCAGTATTTT.

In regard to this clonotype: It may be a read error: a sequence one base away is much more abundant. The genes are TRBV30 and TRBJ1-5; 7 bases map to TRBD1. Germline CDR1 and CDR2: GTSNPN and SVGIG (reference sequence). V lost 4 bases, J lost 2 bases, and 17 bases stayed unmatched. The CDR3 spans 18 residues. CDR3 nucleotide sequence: TGTGCCTGGACCTTAGGGGGCAGGGGCGGTGCGCGCAATCAGCCCCAGCATTTT. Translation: CAWTLGGRGGARNQPQHF. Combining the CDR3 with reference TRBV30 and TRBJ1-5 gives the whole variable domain SQTIHQWPATLVQPVGSPLSLECTVEGTSNPNLYWYRQAAGRGLQLLFYSVGIGQISSEVPQNLSASRPQDRQFILSSKKLLLSDSGFYLCAWTLGGRGGARNQPQHFGDGTRLSIL.

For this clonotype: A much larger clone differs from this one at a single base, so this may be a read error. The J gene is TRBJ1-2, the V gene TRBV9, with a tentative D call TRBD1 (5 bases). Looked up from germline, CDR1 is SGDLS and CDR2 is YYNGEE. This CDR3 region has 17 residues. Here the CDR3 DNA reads TGTGCCAGCAGCACCGATGTGGCCCCCCCCAGGGACTATGGCTGCACCTTC. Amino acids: CASSTDVAPPRDYGCTF.

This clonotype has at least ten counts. In DNA form, the CDR3 reads TGCGCCAGCAGCTTGATTGGGGGAGGGGGATCCTACAATGAGCAGTTCTTC. It yields the protein CASSLIGGGGSYNEQFF. The rearrangement uses TRBV5-1 and TRBJ2-1; D may be TRBD2 (7 bases). The CDR3 sequence is 17 residues long. Trimming cost V 1 base and J 1 base, with 15 bases left between them. The germline CDR1 and CDR2 sequences are SGHRS and YFSETQ.

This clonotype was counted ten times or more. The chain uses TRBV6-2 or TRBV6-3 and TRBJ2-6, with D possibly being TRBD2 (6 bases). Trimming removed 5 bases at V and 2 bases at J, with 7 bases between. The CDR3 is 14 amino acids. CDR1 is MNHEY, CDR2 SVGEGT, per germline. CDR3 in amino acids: CASSRLAGANVLTF. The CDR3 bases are TGTGCCAGCAGTCGACTAGCTGGGGCCAACGTCCTGACTTTC.

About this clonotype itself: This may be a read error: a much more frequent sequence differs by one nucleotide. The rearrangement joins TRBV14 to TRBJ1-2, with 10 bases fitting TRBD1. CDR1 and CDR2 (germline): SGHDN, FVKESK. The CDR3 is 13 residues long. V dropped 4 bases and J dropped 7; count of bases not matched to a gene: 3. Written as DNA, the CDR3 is TGTGCCAGCAGCCGACAGGGGGCGGGTGGCTACACCTTC. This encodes CASSRQGAGGYTF.

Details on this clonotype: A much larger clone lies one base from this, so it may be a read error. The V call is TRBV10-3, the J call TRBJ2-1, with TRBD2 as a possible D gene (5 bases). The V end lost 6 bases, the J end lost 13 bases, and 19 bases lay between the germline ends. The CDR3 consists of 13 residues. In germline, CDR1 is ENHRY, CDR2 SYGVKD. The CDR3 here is CAISEGGRETQFF. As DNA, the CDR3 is TGTGCCATCAGCGAAGGCGGAAGGGAGACCCAGTTCTTC.

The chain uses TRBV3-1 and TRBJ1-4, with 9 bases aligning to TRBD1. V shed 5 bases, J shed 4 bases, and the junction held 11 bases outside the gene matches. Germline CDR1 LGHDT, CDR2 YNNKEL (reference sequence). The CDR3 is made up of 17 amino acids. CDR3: CASSKGQGASINEKLFF. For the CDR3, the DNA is TGTGCCAGCAGCAAGGGACAGGGAGCATCTATTAATGAAAAACTGTTTTTT. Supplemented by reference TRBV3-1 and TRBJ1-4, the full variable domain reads DTAVSQTPKYLVTQMGNDKSIKCEQNLGHDTMYWYKQDSKKFLKIMFSYNNKELIINETVPNRFSPKSPDKAHLNLHINSLELGDSAVYFCASSKGQGASINEKLFFGSGTQLSVL.

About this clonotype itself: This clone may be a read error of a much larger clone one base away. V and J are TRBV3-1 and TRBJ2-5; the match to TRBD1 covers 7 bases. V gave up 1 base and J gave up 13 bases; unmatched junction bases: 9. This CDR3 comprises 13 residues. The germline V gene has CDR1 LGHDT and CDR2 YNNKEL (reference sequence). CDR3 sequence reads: CASSQVPGGKRYF. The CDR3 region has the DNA TGTGCCAGCAGCCAAGTCCCAGGGGGAAAGCGGTACTTC.

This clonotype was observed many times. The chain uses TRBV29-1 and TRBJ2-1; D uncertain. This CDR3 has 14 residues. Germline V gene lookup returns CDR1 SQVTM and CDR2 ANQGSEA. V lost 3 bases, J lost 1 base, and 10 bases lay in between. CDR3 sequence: CSVEEFASYNEQFF. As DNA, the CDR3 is TGCAGCGTTGAGGAGTTCGCATCCTACAATGAGCAGTTCTTC.

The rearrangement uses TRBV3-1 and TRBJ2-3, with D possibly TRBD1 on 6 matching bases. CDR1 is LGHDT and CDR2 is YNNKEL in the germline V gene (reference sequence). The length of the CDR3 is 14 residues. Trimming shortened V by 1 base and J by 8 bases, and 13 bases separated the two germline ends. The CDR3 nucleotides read TGTGCCAGCAGCCAAGCGGACAGAGGAGGTACGCAGTATTTT. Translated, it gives CASSQADRGGTQYF.

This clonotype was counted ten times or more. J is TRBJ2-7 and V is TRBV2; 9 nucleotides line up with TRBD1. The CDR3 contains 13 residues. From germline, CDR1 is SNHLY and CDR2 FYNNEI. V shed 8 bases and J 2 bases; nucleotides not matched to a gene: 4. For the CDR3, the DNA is TGTGCCAGCGAAAGGGACAGGGCCTACGAGCAGTACTTC. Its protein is CASERDRAYEQYF.

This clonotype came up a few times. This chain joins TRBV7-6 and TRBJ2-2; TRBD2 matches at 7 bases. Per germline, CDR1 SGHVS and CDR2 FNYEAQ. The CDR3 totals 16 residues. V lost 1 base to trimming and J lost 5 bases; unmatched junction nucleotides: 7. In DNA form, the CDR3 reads TGTGCCAGCAGCTTAGTAGGCGGGGGAGGAACCGGGGAGCTGTTTTTT. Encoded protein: CASSLVGGGGTGELFF. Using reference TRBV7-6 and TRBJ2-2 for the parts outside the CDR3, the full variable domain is GAGVSQSPRYKVTKRGQDVALRCDPISGHVSLYWYRQALGQGPEFLTYFNYEAQQDKSGLPNDRFSAERPEGSISTLTIQRTEQRDSAMYRCASSLVGGGGTGELFFGEGSRLTVL.

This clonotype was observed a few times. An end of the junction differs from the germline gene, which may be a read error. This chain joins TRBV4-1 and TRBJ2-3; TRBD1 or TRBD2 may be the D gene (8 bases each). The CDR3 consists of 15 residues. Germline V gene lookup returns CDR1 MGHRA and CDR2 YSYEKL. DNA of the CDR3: TGCGCCAGCAGCACACATACGGGGGGGACAGGTACGCAGTATTTT. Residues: CASSTHTGGTGTQYF.

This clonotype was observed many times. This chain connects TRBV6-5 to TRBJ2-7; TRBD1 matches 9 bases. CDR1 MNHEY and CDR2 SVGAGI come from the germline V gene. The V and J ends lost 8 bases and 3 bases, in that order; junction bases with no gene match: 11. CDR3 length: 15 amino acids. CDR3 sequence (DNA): TGTGCCAGCGTTTCGCCCGGACAGGGGAACTACGAGCAGTACTTC. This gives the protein CASVSPGQGNYEQYF.

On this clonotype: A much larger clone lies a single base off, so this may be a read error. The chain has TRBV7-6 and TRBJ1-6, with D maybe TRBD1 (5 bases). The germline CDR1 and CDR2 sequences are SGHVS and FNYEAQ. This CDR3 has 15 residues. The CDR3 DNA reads TGTACCAGCAGCAAGGACAATATCGCCTCTTCACCCCTCCACTTT. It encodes CTSSKDNIASSPLHF.

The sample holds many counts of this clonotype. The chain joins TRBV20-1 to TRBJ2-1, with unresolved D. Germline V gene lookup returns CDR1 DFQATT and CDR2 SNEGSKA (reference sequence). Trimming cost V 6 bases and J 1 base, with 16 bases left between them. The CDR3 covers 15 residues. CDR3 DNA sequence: TGCAGTGCCACAAAGGGTCTTTTGTCCTACAATGAGCAGTTCTTC. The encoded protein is CSATKGLLSYNEQFF.

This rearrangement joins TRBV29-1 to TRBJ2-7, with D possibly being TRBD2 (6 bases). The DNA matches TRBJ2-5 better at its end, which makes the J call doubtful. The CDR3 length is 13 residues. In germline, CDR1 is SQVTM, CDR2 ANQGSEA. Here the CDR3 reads CSARGIDQETQYF. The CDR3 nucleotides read TGCAGCGCACGCGGGATCGACCAAGAGACCCAGTACTTC.

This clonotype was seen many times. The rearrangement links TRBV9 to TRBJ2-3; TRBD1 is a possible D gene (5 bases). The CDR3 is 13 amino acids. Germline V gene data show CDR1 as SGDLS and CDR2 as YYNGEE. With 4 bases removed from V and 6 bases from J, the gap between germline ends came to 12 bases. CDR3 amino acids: CASSSHPGDTQYF. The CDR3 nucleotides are TGTGCCAGCAGCTCACACCCAGGGGATACGCAGTATTTT.

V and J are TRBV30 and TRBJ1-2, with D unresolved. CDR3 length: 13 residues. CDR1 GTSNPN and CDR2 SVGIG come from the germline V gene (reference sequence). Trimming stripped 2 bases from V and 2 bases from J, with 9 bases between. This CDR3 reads CAWSIGTNYGYTF. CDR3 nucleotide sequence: TGTGCCTGGAGTATAGGCACCAACTATGGCTACACCTTC.

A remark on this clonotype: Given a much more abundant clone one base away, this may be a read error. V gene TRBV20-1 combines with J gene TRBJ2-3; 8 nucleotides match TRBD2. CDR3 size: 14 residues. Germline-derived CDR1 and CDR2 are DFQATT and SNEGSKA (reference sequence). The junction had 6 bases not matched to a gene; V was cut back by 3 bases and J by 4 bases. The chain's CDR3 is CSARQRGYADTQYF. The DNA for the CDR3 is TGCAGTGCTAGGCAGCGGGGGTACGCAGATACGCAGTATTTT.